This TCR beta chain emerged from a study of T-cell reconstitution after alpha-beta-depleted transplantation in children. This clonotype occurred a few times. Its target is not known. TCRbeta library preparation incorporated unique molecular identifiers. TCRdb passed the PCR reads through MiXCR, listing each CDR3 protein once. The table records a few hundred thousand distinct CDR3 sequences, 10% to 15% of them present only once. Germline CDR1 reads MNHNS; CDR2 reads SASEGT. Deletions cut 6 bases from V and 4 bases from J, with 13 bases between. This CDR3 is 15 amino acids long. General study points: Reportedly, alpha-beta T cells present about two months post-transplant originated from several hundred expanded clones of graft origin. Surviving thymic progenitors and recipient T cells were the source of high TCRbeta diversity at day 60 in some patients. Most T-cell counts and diversity one year after the transplant came from T cells that were newly produced.

This rearrangement joins TRBV6-1 to TRBJ2-6, with D perhaps TRBD2 (5 bases). This TCR was recovered from a male patient aged 10-17 years who had a stem cell transplant for acute myeloid leukemia, so the T cells may come from the graft donor. Sequenced here: PBMCs, mostly from graft donor cells, sampled 360 days after TCRalphabeta/CD19-depleted stem cell transplant. In DNA, the CDR3 is TGTGCCAGCAGCCAGCGGCCTACAGGGGCCAACGTCCTGACTTTC. It yields the protein CASSQRPTGANVLTF.